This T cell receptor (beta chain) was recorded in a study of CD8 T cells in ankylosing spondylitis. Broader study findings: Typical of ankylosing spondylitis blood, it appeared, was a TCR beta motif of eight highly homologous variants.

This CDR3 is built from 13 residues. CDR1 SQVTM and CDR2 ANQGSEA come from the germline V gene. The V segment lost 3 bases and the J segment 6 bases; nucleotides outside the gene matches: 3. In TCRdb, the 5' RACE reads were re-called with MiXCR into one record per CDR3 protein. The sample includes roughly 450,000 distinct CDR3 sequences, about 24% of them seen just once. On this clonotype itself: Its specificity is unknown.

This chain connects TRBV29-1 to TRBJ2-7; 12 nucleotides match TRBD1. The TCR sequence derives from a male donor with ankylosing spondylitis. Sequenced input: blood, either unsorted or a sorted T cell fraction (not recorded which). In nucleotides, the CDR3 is TGCAGCGTTGAGGGGACAGGGGGCTCCGAGCAGTACTTC. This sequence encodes CSVEGTGGSEQYF.